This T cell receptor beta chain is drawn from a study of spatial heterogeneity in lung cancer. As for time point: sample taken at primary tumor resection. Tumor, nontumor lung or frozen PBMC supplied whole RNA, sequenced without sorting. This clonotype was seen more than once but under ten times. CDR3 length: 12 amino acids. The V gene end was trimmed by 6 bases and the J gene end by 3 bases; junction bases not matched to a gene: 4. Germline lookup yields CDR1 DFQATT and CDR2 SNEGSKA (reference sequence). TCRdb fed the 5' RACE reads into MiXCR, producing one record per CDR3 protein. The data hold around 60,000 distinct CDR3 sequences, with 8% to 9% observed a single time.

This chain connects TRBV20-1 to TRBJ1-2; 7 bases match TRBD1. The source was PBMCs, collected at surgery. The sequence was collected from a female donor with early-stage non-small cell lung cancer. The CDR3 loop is CSAGQSDYGYTF. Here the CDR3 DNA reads TGCAGTGCGGGACAGAGCGACTATGGCTACACCTTC.